Each of the 27 T cell receptor beta chains below was sequenced from the same sample in a study of glioma-infiltrating T cells. TCR alpha and beta CDR3 regions were amplified from RNA using iRepertoire nested multiplex PCR. TCRdb used MiXCR to reprocess the multiplex PCR reads, holding one entry per CDR3 protein. In the table there are around 180,000 distinct CDR3 sequences, roughly two fifths of which are singletons. The sequenced sample was glioma tissue, nonneoplastic brain tissue, or PBMCs (not recorded which). These receptors originate from a human donor with low-grade glioma or glioblastoma, undergoing nonglioma brain surgery, or in good health (not recorded which).

As to this clonotype: With a much larger clone just one base away, this may be a read error. The final CDR3 position lacks the conserved phenylalanine or tryptophan, pointing to a likely read error. The chain joins TRBV2 to TRBJ2-3, with D hard to call. This CDR3 spans 13 amino acids. V dropped 4 bases and J dropped 4 bases, with 9 bases sitting between them. Germline V gives CDR1 SNHLY, CDR2 FYNNEI. CDR3 region: CASSAAHPDTQYL. The CDR3, as DNA: TGTGCCAGCAGTGCCGCCCACCCAGATACGCAGTATCTT.

In this sample, this clonotype turned up once. A much larger clonotype is one base distant, so this may be a read error. The V and J genes are TRBV14 and TRBJ1-1; D is unclear. The V end lost 0 bases, the J end lost 6 bases, and 14 bases lay between the germline ends. Germline assignment: CDR1 SGHDN and CDR2 FVKESK. The CDR3 contains 15 residues. The CDR3 DNA is TGTGCCAGCAGCCAAGATGGGAGAGGGCGGGCTGAAGCTTTCTTT. Its protein product is CASSQDGRGRAEAFF.

This clonotype was detected many times. The chain links TRBV29-1 to TRBJ1-1, with D maybe TRBD1 (5 bases). The CDR3 has 12 amino acids. Germline V gene sequence: CDR1 SQVTM, CDR2 ANQGSEA. V lost 4 bases to trimming and J lost 7 bases, with 13 bases between them. The CDR3 region has the DNA TGCAGCGTTGTTGGAGACAGCGATGAAGCTTTCTTT. It encodes CSVVGDSDEAFF.

This clonotype was seen once. Possible read error: a much larger clone is one base away. The rearrangement links TRBV3-1 to TRBJ2-3, with 11 bases lining up with TRBD2. Germline V CDR1 and CDR2: LGHDT, YNNKEL (reference sequence). The CDR3 extends over 14 amino acids. V gave up 10 bases and J gave up 5 bases; unmatched junction bases: 8. Here the CDR3 DNA reads TGTGCCACCGCGACTAGCGGGACGGGAGATACGCAGTATTTT. The encoded protein is CATATSGTGDTQYF.

This clonotype was detected many times. The chain employs TRBV20-1 and TRBJ2-5; D is perhaps TRBD2 (5 bases). Trimming removed 4 bases at V and 4 bases at J, with 19 bases between. Germline values: CDR1 DFQATT, CDR2 SNEGSKA (reference sequence). There are 15 residues in the CDR3. The CDR3 loop is CSANPGGGLIETQYF. The DNA for the CDR3 is TGCAGTGCTAACCCGGGTGGAGGCTTAATAGAGACCCAGTACTTC.

Ten or more counts support this clonotype. The chain is built from TRBV12-3 or TRBV12-4 and TRBJ2-3; the D is unclear. This CDR3 comprises 14 residues. The V end was cut by 3 bases, the J end by 2 bases, with 9 bases between. CDR3 coding DNA: TGTGCCAGCAGTTTCGGCGAGGTCACAGATACGCAGTATTTT. It is translated as CASSFGEVTDTQYF.

Only a few counts were recorded for this clonotype. This chain links TRBV7-9 with TRBJ2-5; D remains ambiguous. The V and J ends lost 3 bases and 4 bases respectively, with 9 bases between them. The CDR3 has 13 amino acids. The V gene's germline CDR1 is SEHNR and CDR2 FQNEAQ (reference sequence). The CDR3 DNA sequence: TGTGCCAGCAGCTTGGGATTCGCAGAGACCCAGTACTTC. This codes for CASSLGFAETQYF. The variable domain in full, completed from reference TRBV7-9 and TRBJ2-5, reads DTGVSQNPRHKITKRGQNVTFRCDPISEHNRLYWYRQTLGQGPEFLTYFQNEAQLEKSRLLSDRFSAERPKGSFSTLEIQRTEQGDSAMYLCASSLGFAETQYFGPGTRLLVL.

This clonotype came up many times. The chain joins TRBV7-9 to TRBJ2-3; D perhaps matches TRBD2 (6 bases). Germline V gives CDR1 SEHNR, CDR2 FQNEAQ (reference sequence). The V gene lost 8 bases and the J gene lost 3 bases, with 6 bases spanning the gap. The CDR3 covers 11 residues. In DNA form, the CDR3 reads TGTGCCAGCGGGGGGACAGATACGCAGTATTTT. This gives the protein CASGGTDTQYF.

This clonotype occurred once. The chain carries TRBV5-1 and TRBJ2-1, with D possibly matching TRBD2 (5 bases). CDR3 length: 16 residues. Trimming pared 4 bases from V and 1 base from J, leaving 15 bases between. CDR1 is SGHRS and CDR2 is YFSETQ in the germline V gene. This CDR3 is CASSLTRTTSYNEQFF. The CDR3 DNA sequence: TGCGCCAGCAGCCTTACTAGGACCACATCCTACAATGAGCAGTTCTTC.

There are a few counts of this clonotype. The V gene is TRBV5-6, the J gene TRBJ1-5; unclear D gene. V was pared by 2 bases and J by 2 bases, with 11 bases between. The CDR3 extends over 15 amino acids. The V gene's germline CDR1 is SGHDT and CDR2 YYEEEE. CDR3 DNA sequence: TGTGCCAGCAGCTTCCAAGGGATCGGCAATCAGCCCCAGCATTTT. Protein: CASSFQGIGNQPQHF.

A note on this clonotype: A junction end diverges from the germline sequence, so it may reflect a read error. This rearrangement joins TRBV7-2 to TRBJ2-6; D possibly corresponds to TRBD2 (6 bases). The CDR3 is made up of 16 amino acids. In germline, CDR1 is SGHTA, CDR2 FQGNSA. CDR3 DNA sequence: TGTGCCAGCAGCTCCATCCGGGACTTGGGAGCCAACGTCGTGACTTTC. This encodes CASSSIRDLGANVVTF.

The genes are TRBV3-1 and TRBJ2-3; the D gene is possibly TRBD1 (6 bases). The germline CDR1 and CDR2 sequences are LGHDT and YNNKEL (reference sequence). Trimming cost V 4 bases and J 3 bases, with 11 bases left between them. The length of the CDR3 is 14 residues. Here the CDR3 reads CASSRARGTDTQYF. The DNA of the CDR3 is TGTGCCAGCAGCCGCGCGAGGGGGACAGATACGCAGTATTTT.

This clonotype was recorded at least ten times. The chain links TRBV20-1 to TRBJ2-7; 8 bases fit TRBD2. The CDR3 has 13 residues. Losses at the gene ends were 4 bases for V and 5 bases for J; bases not matched to a gene: 7. Per the germline V gene, CDR1 is DFQATT and CDR2 is SNEGSKA (reference sequence). In DNA, the CDR3 is TGCAGTGCTATAACGGGAGGGCCTGACGAGCAGTACTTC. It specifies CSAITGGPDEQYF.

J is TRBJ2-7 and V is TRBV12-3 or TRBV12-4, with 11 bases aligning to TRBD2. CDR3 size: 13 residues. V lost 7 bases and J lost 6; bases outside the gene matches: 5. The CDR3 coding sequence is TGTGCCAGCACCTTTCTAGCGGGAGGCGAGCAGTACTTC. This gives the protein CASTFLAGGEQYF.

This chain joins TRBV24-1 and TRBJ2-1; 10 nucleotides align to TRBD2. The CDR3 runs to 16 residues. V shed 1 base and J 4 bases; nucleotides not matched to a gene: 3. Germline V gene sequence: CDR1 KGHDR, CDR2 SFDVKD. The CDR3 nucleotides are TGTGCCACCAGTGATTTAGCGGGAGGGGAATACAATGAGCAGTTCTTC. Translating gives CATSDLAGGEYNEQFF.

This chain joins TRBV6-2 or TRBV6-3 and TRBJ2-3, with 7 positions matching TRBD2. CDR3 size: 18 residues. Germline trimming cut 6 bases from V and 4 bases from J; bases unmatched to any gene: 19. Germline-derived CDR1 and CDR2 are MNHEY and SVGEGT. CDR3 sequence: CASSHYRPLTTSADTQYF. CDR3 in DNA: TGTGCCAGCAGCCACTACAGACCCCTGACAACTAGCGCAGATACGCAGTATTTT.

About this clonotype itself: Just one base apart from a much larger clone, this may be a read error. The genes are TRBV20-1 and TRBJ2-5, with 8 bases fitting TRBD2. In germline, CDR1 is DFQATT, CDR2 SNEGSKA (reference sequence). CDR3 size: 15 residues. The CDR3 sequence: CSAISGRAIQENQYF. The CDR3 nucleotides read TGCAGTGCCATAAGCGGGAGAGCGATTCAAGAGAACCAGTACTTC.

This clonotype was observed at least ten times. The V gene is TRBV3-1, the J gene TRBJ1-1; D is unresolved. Trimming took off 3 bases at V and 1 base at J, with 0 bases between the two ends. This CDR3 comprises 11 residues. From germline, CDR1 is LGHDT and CDR2 YNNKEL (reference sequence). The CDR3 bases are TGTGCCAGCAGCCAGAACACTGAAGCTTTCTTT. This gives the protein CASSQNTEAFF.

About this clonotype: Sequence at one end of the junction differs from germline and may be a read error. The chain employs TRBV6-6 and TRBJ2-5, with 7 positions matching TRBD1. CDR1 and CDR2 (germline): MNHNY, SVGAGI (reference sequence). The CDR3 has 11 residues. CDR3 sequence reads: CAIGQEETQHF. CDR3 DNA sequence: TGTGCCATCGGACAGGAAGAGACCCAGCACTTC.

This clonotype was observed at least ten times. J is TRBJ2-7 and V is TRBV6-1; maybe TRBD1 (7 bases). Per germline, CDR1 MNHNS and CDR2 SASEGT. The V end lost 2 bases, the J end lost 4 bases, and 18 bases lay between the germline ends. CDR3 size: 16 residues. CDR3: CASSELDREESYEQYF. CDR3 nucleotides: TGTGCCAGCAGTGAACTAGACAGGGAGGAGTCATACGAGCAGTACTTC.

This clonotype was seen a single time. A much larger clone lies one base from this, so it may be a read error. The chain employs TRBV7-6 and TRBJ1-5; D is undetermined. Germline V gene sequence: CDR1 SGHVS, CDR2 FNYEAQ. CDR3 length equals 12 residues. DNA for the CDR3: TGTGCCAGCAGCGGCCGCAATAAGCCCCAGCATTTT. This sequence encodes CASSGRNKPQHF.

About this clonotype itself: This may come from a read error, since a much larger clone is one base off. The rearrangement links TRBV20-1 to TRBJ2-3; D is possibly TRBD1 (5 bases). With 4 bases removed from V and 11 bases from J, the gap between germline ends came to 28 bases. The CDR3 is made up of 16 amino acids. The germline CDR1 and CDR2 sequences are DFQATT and SNEGSKA (reference sequence). CDR3 loop: CSATGDHGALGIEQYF. In nucleotides, the CDR3 is TGCAGTGCTACGGGCGATCATGGGGCTTTGGGGATCGAGCAGTATTTT.

On this clonotype itself: This could be a read error, since a much larger clone is one nucleotide away. The V gene is TRBV2, the J gene TRBJ2-1, with no clear D. The length of the CDR3 is 13 residues. From germline, CDR1 is SNHLY and CDR2 FYNNEI. Deletions cut 3 bases from V and 4 bases from J, with 7 bases between. CDR3 bases: TGTGCCAGCAGTGACCCCGGTTACAATGAGCAGTTCTTC. Its protein is CASSDPGYNEQFF.

This clonotype was found many times. This chain joins TRBV2 and TRBJ2-3; TRBD1 is a possible D gene (5 bases). Germline V gene sequence: CDR1 SNHLY, CDR2 FYNNEI. This CDR3 is built from 17 residues. Trimming left V 3 bases short and J 0 bases short, with 16 bases between. In nucleotides, the CDR3 is TGTGCCAGCAGTGACCCTTTTGACAGTTTAAGCACAGATACGCAGTATTTT. Its translation: CASSDPFDSLSTDTQYF.

This clonotype was counted only a few times. This rearrangement joins TRBV14 to TRBJ2-3; D call uncertain. CDR3 length equals 12 residues. V lost 1 base to trimming and J lost 7 bases, with 6 bases between them. Germline V gene sequence: CDR1 SGHDN, CDR2 FVKESK. The CDR3 DNA sequence: TGTGCCAGCAGCCAAGTTACCAATACGCAGTATTTT. This gives the protein CASSQVTNTQYF.

About this clonotype itself: A much larger clonotype is one base distant, so this may be a read error. The chain carries TRBV7-9 and TRBJ2-5; D uncertain. The CDR3 length is 14 residues. Trimming took off 4 bases at V and 1 base at J, with 10 bases between the two ends. Germline CDR1 reads SEHNR; CDR2 reads FQNEAQ (reference sequence). This CDR3 reads CASSSTWTQETQYF. The DNA for the CDR3 is TGTGCCAGCAGCTCTACCTGGACCCAAGAGACCCAGTACTTC.

The rearrangement joins TRBV6-5 to TRBJ2-1; 11 bases are a match to TRBD1. Losses at the gene ends were 9 bases for V and 5 bases for J; bases not matched to a gene: 24. There are 20 residues in the CDR3. Germline V lookup: CDR1 MNHEY, CDR2 SVGAGI. The CDR3 DNA follows: TGTGCCAGAACCCACCGGGTAGGACAGGGGGCGATTACGGCTCACAATGAGCAGTTCTTC. This translates into CARTHRVGQGAITAHNEQFF.